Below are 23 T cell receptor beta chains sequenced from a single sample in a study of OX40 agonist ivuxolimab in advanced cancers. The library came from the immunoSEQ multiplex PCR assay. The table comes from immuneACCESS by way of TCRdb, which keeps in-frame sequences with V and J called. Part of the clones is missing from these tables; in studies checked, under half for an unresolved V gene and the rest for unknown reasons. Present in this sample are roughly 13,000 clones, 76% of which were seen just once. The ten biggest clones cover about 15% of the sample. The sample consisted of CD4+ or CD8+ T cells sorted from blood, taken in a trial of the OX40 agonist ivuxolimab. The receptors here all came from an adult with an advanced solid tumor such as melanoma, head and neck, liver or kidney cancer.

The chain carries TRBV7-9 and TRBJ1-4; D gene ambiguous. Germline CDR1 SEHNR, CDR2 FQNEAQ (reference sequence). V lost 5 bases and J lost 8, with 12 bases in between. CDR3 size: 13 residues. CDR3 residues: CASSRGLDEKLFF. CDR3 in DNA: TGTGCCAGCAGCAGAGGGTTAGACGAAAAACTGTTTTTT. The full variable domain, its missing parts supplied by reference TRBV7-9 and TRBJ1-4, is DTGVSQNPRHKITKRGQNVTFRCDPISEHNRLYWYRQTLGQGPEFLTYFQNEAQLEKSRLLSDRFSAERPKGSFSTLEIQRTEQGDSAMYLCASSRGLDEKLFFGSGTQLSVL.

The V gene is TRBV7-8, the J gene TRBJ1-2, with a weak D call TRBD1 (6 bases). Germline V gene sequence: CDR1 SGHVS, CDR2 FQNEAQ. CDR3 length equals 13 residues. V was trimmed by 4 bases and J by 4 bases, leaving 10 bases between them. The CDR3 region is CASSSGQFYGYTF. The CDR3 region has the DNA TGTGCCAGCAGCTCAGGACAGTTCTATGGCTACACCTTC.

This CDR3 reads CASSVADPYNEQFF. In DNA form, the CDR3 reads TGTGCCAGCAGCGTAGCCGACCCCTACAATGAGCAGTTCTTC. The chain links TRBV9 to TRBJ2-1; D unclear. The germline CDR1 and CDR2 sequences are SGDLS and YYNGEE. There are 14 residues in the CDR3. The V end was cut by 0 bases, the J end by 2 bases, with 6 bases between.

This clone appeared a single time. The CDR3: CASSVGIDEQYF. The CDR3 nucleotides read TGTGCCAGCAGTGTTGGTATAGACGAGCAGTACTTC. The gene calls are TRBV25-1 and TRBJ2-5, with no clear D. The end of the DNA fits TRBJ2-7 better, so the J call may be wrong. Germline lookup yields CDR1 MGHDK and CDR2 SYGVNS. This CDR3 region has 12 residues.

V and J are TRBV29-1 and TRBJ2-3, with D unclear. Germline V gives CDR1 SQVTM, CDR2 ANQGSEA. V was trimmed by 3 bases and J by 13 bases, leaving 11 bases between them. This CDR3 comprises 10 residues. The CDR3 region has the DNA TGCAGCGTTGAGGACCCTAGGGAGTATTTT. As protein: CSVEDPREYF.

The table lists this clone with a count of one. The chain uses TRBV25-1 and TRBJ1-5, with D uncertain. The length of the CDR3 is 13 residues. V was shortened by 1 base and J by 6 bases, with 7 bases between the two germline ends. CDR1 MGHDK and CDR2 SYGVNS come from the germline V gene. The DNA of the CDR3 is TGTGCCAGCAGTGAATTCTCAGGTCAGCCCCAGCATTTT. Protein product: CASSEFSGQPQHF. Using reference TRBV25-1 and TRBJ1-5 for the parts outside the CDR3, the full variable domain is EADIYQTPRYLVIGTGKKITLECSQTMGHDKMYWYQQDPGMELHLIHYSYGVNSTEKGDLSSESTVSRIRTEHFPLTLESARPSHTSQYLCASSEFSGQPQHFGDGTRLSIL.

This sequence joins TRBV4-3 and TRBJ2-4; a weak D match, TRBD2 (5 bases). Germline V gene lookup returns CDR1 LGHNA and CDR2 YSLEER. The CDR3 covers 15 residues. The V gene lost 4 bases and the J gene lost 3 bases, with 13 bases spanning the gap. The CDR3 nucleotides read TGCGCCAGCAGCCTCCGGGATCGGGGCAAAAACATTCAGTACTTC. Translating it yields CASSLRDRGKNIQYF.

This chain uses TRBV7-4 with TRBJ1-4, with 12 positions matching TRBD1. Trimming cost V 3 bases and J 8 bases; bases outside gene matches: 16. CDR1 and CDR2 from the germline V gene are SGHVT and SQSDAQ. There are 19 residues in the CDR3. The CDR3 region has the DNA TGTGCCAGCAGCTTGGGAGTAGGGACAGGGGGCTATTTGAGCGAAAAACTGTTTTTT. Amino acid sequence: CASSLGVGTGGYLSEKLFF.

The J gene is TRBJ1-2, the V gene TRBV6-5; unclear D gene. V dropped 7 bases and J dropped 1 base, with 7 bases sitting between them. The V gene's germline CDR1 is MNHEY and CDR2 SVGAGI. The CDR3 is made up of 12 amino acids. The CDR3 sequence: CASNGGNYGYTF. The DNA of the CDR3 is TGTGCCAGCAACGGCGGTAACTATGGCTACACCTTC.

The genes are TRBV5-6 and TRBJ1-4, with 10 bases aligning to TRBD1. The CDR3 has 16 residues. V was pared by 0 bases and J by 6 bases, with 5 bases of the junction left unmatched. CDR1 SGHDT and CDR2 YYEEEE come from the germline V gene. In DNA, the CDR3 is TGTGCCAGCAGCTTGGGACAGGGGGCTGGGGATGAAAAACTGTTTTTT. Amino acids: CASSLGQGAGDEKLFF.

CDR3 sequence reads: CASSVGDRVPTAEAFF. In DNA, the CDR3 is TGTGCCAGCAGCGTAGGGGACAGAGTACCCACTGCTGAAGCTTTCTTT. J is TRBJ1-1 and V is TRBV9; 7 nucleotides match TRBD1. This CDR3 has 16 residues. With V trimmed by 0 bases and J by 6 bases, 11 bases remained unmatched. The germline V gene encodes CDR1 SGDLS and CDR2 YYNGEE.

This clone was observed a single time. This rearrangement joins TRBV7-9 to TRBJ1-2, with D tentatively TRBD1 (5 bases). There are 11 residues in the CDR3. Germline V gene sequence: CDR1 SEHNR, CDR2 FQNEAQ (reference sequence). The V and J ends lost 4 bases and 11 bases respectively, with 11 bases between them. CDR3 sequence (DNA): TGTGCCAGCAGCTCTCTGGGGGAATACACCTTC. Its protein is CASSSLGEYTF.

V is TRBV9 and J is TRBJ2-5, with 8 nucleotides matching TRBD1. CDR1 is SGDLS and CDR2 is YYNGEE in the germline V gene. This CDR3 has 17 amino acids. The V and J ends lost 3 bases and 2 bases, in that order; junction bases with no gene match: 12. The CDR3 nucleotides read TGTGCCAGCAGCGGCTGGACCTCCGGGACAGGTCAAGAGACCCAGTACTTC. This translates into CASSGWTSGTGQETQYF.

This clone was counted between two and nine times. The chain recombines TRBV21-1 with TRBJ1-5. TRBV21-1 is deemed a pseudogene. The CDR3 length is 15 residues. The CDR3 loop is CASVPGRACNQPQHF. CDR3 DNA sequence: TGTGCCAGCGTACCAGGACGCGCATGCAATCAGCCCCAGCATTTT.

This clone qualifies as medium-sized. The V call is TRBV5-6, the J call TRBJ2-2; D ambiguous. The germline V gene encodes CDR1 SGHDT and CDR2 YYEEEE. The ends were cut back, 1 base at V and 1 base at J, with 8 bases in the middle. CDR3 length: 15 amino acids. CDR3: CASSLWVLNTGELFF. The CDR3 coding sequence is TGTGCCAGCAGCTTGTGGGTCTTGAACACCGGGGAGCTGTTTTTT. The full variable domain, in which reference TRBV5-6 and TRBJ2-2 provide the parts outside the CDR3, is DAGVTQSPTHLIKTRGQQVTLRCSPKSGHDTVSWYQQALGQGPQFIFQYYEEEERQRGNFPDRFSGHQFPNYSSELNVNALLLGDSALYLCASSLWVLNTGELFFGEGSRLTVL.

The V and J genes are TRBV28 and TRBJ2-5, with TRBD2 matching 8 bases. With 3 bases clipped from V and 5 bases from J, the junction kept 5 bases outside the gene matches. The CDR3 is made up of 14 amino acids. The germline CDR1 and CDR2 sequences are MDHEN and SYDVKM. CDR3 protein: CASSFDGGAETQYF. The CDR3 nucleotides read TGTGCCAGCAGTTTTGACGGGGGGGCCGAGACCCAGTACTTC.

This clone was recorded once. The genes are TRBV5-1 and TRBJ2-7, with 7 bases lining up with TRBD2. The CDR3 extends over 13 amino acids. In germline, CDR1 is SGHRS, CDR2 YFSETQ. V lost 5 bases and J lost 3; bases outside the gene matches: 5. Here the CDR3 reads CASRVGGIYEQYF. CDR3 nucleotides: TGCGCCAGCAGGGTCGGGGGGATCTACGAGCAGTACTTC.

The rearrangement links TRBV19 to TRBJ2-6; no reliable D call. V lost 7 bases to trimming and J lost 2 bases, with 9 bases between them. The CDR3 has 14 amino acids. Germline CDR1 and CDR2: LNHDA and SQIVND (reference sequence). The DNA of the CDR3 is TGTGCCAGTACCCCGGATGCTGGGGCCAACGTCCTGACTTTC. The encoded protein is CASTPDAGANVLTF.

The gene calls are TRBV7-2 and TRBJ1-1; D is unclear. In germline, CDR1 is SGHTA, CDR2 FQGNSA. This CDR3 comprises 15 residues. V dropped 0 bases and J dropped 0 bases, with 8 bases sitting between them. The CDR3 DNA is TGTGCCAGCAGCTTAGCTTGGGGTATGAACACTGAAGCTTTCTTT. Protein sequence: CASSLAWGMNTEAFF.

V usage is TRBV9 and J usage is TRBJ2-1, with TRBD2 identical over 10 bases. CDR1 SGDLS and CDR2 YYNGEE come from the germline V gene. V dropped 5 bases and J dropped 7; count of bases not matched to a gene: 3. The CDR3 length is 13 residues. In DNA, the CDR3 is TGTGCCAGCAGTACTAGCGGGGCAAATGAGCAGTTCTTC. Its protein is CASSTSGANEQFF.

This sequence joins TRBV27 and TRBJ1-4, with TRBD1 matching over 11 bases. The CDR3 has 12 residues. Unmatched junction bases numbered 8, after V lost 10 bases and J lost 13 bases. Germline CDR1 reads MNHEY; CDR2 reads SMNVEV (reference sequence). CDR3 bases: TGTGCCATCCGCCGGGACAGGGGGGGACTGTTTTTT. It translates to CAIRRDRGGLFF.

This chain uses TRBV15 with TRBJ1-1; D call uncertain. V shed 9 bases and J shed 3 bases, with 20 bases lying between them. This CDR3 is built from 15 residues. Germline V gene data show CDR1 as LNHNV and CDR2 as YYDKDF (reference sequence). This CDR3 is CATAKDGIIHTEAFF. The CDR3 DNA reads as TGTGCCACGGCCAAGGACGGAATAATACACACTGAAGCTTTCTTT.

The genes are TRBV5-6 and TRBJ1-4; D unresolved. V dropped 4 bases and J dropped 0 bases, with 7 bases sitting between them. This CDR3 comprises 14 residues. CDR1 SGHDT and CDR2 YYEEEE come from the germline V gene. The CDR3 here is CASSRIATNEKLFF. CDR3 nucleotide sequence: TGTGCCAGCAGCAGAATCGCAACTAATGAAAAACTGTTTTTT.